A selection of T cell receptor beta chains follows, all from one sample in a study of beta chain features in type 1 diabetes. Clones were read by immunoSEQ multiplex PCR, and TCRdb kept only the in-frame ones, dropping some. In the table there are some 410,000 clones, roughly an eighth of which are singletons. Sequencing used naive CD4+ T cells from blood. These receptors were collected from a young woman in good health. Each CDR3 is given with its conserved first and last residue. A D gene is named only where the DNA matches it firmly. Size is omitted from some rows. Given values are once, few, many or a class for expanded clones.

J	V	D	size	CDR3	DNA
TRBJ2-3	TRBV10-3	.	.	CAISERADTQYF	TGTGCCATCAGTGAGCGGGCCGATACGCAGTATTTT
TRBJ2-2	TRBV29-1	.	few	CSVSSGSNTGELFF	TGCAGCGTATCCTCAGGTTCTAACACCGGGGAGCTGTTTTTT
TRBJ2-7	TRBV19	.	few	CASSYTGTKSKEQYF	TGTGCCAGTAGTTACACCGGGACAAAATCGAAGGAGCAGTACTTC
TRBJ1-1	TRBV25-1	.	few	CASTETGKGTEAFF	TGTGCCAGCACCGAGACAGGCAAAGGCACTGAAGCTTTCTTT
TRBJ2-1	TRBV7-2	.	.	CASSSLRSQPGEQFF	TGTGCCAGCAGCTCCCTTCGGTCCCAGCCCGGGGAGCAGTTCTTC
TRBJ1-6	TRBV6-1	.	.	CASSVSKGTNSPLHF	TGTGCCAGCAGTGTGAGTAAGGGGACCAATTCACCCCTCCACTTT
TRBJ2-5	TRBV30	TRBD2	.	CAWRIGGGQTQYF	TGTGCCTGGAGAATCGGGGGGGGCCAGACCCAGTACTTC
TRBJ2-5	TRBV18	.	.	CASSRKSTGLETQYF	TGTGCCAGCTCACGTAAATCAACAGGGTTGGAGACCCAGTACTTC
TRBJ1-4	TRBV7-9	TRBD1	.	CASSLTGAATNEKLFF	TGTGCCAGCAGCTTAACAGGGGCTGCAACTAATGAAAAACTGTTTTTT
TRBJ2-2	TRBV7-9	.	few	CASSYTYTGELFF	TGTGCCAGCAGCTACACCTACACCGGGGAGCTGTTTTTT
TRBJ2-1	TRBV5-1	TRBD1	few	CASSLQGDTYNEQFF	TGCGCCAGCAGCTTGCAGGGGGACACCTACAATGAGCAGTTCTTC
TRBJ1-1	TRBV28	.	few	CASSQSQFEAFF	TGTGCCAGCAGTCAGAGTCAGTTTGAAGCTTTCTTT
TRBJ2-1	TRBV7-6	TRBD2	.	CASSVRLAGVYNEQFF	TGTGCCAGCAGCGTCCGACTAGCGGGAGTTTACAATGAGCAGTTCTTC
TRBJ2-7	TRBV7-2	.	few	CASSSVVVGRPEQYF	TGTGCCAGCAGCTCGGTCGTCGTGGGCCGCCCCGAGCAGTACTTC
TRBJ2-7	TRBV7-2	TRBD2	.	CASRGPGLASYEQYF	TGTGCCAGCAGGGGACCGGGACTAGCGAGTTACGAGCAGTACTTC
TRBJ2-6	TRBV9	.	few	CASSQTKGVYSSSSGANVLTF	TGTGCCAGCAGCCAGACGAAGGGGGTCTACTCCTCTTCTTCTGGGGCCAACGTCCTGACTTTC
TRBJ1-1	TRBV9	.	.	CASSVVGRMNTEAFF	TGTGCCAGCAGCGTAGTGGGCCGAATGAACACTGAAGCTTTCTTT
TRBJ1-6	TRBV19	.	.	CASSMTDWILHF	TGTGCCAGTAGTATGACCGACTGGATCCTCCACTTT
TRBJ2-7	TRBV27	.	few	CASIQGQYF	TGTGCCAGCATTCAAGGGCAGTACTTC
TRBJ1-6	TRBV27	.	few	CASSLSGREGNSPLHF	TGTGCCAGCAGTTTATCAGGCAGGGAGGGGAATTCACCCCTCCACTTT